Listed below are T cell receptor beta chains from one sample, sequenced in a study of blood T cell repertoires in COVID-19. The table came from immunoSEQ multiplex PCR; TCRdb's copy has only in-frame clones and leaves some out. Found here are 200,000 to 250,000 clones, around 89% of them singletons; the top ten hold about 3.5%. Sequencing was carried out using PBMCs or T cells enriched from blood (not recorded which). The origin of the receptors is a woman aged 18-29 years in a cohort exposed to, infected with or recovered from COVID-19 (not recorded which). The CDR3 runs from the conserved cysteine through the conserved F or W. A D gene is named only where the DNA matches it firmly. Size values are once, few and many counts, or a class for expanded clones, and some rows have none.

d_gene: NA; v_gene: TRBV6-5; j_gene: TRBJ1-2; abundance: NA; CDR3nt: TGTGCCAGCACCTATACCCGGGAGAATAACTATGGCTACACCTTC; CDR3aa: CASTYTRENNYGYTF
d_gene: NA; v_gene: TRBV2; j_gene: TRBJ1-3; abundance: once; CDR3nt: TGTGCCAGCAGTGAACAGGTTCTCTCTGGAAACACCATATATTTT; CDR3aa: CASSEQVLSGNTIYF
d_gene: TRBD2; v_gene: TRBV7-9; j_gene: TRBJ2-5; abundance: NA; CDR3nt: TGTGCCAGCAGCTTAGGACTAGCGGGGACCCGGGGGACCCAGTACTTC; CDR3aa: CASSLGLAGTRGTQYF
d_gene: TRBD2; v_gene: TRBV6-5; j_gene: TRBJ2-3; abundance: NA; CDR3nt: TGTGCCAGCACCCAGACCGGGACTAGCGGTACGCAGTATTTT; CDR3aa: CASTQTGTSGTQYF
d_gene: NA; v_gene: TRBV29-1; j_gene: TRBJ1-3; abundance: NA; CDR3nt: TGCAGCGTCGAGGGCAACTCTGGAAACACCATATATTTT; CDR3aa: CSVEGNSGNTIYF
d_gene: NA; v_gene: TRBV7-2; j_gene: TRBJ1-5; abundance: NA; CDR3nt: TGTGCCAGCAGCTTAGGGGGCCCCAATCAGCCCCAGCATTTT; CDR3aa: CASSLGGPNQPQHF
d_gene: NA; v_gene: TRBV27; j_gene: TRBJ1-3; abundance: NA; CDR3nt: TGTGCCAGCAGTCCCTGGACCGGGATGTCGAACACCATATATTTT; CDR3aa: CASSPWTGMSNTIYF
d_gene: NA; v_gene: TRBV7-3; j_gene: TRBJ2-3; abundance: NA; CDR3nt: TGTGCCAGCAGCTTAGGACGGGGGGATACGCAGTATTTT; CDR3aa: CASSLGRGDTQYF
d_gene: TRBD2; v_gene: TRBV30; j_gene: TRBJ2-1; abundance: NA; CDR3nt: TGTGCCTGGAGCGGCGGGAGGGCCTACAATGAGCAGTTCTTC; CDR3aa: CAWSGGRAYNEQFF
d_gene: TRBD1; v_gene: TRBV19; j_gene: TRBJ1-5; abundance: NA; CDR3nt: TGTGCCAGTAGTATAGGACAGGGGCCTCAGCCCCAGCATTTT; CDR3aa: CASSIGQGPQPQHF
d_gene: NA; v_gene: TRBV7-9; j_gene: TRBJ2-7; abundance: NA; CDR3nt: TGTGCCAGCAGCTCAAGCGTGAGGGAAGGCTACGAGCAGTACTTC; CDR3aa: CASSSSVREGYEQYF
d_gene: TRBD2; v_gene: TRBV4-1; j_gene: TRBJ2-1; abundance: NA; CDR3nt: TGCGCCAGCAGCCAAAAACTAGCGGGAACCTCCTACAATGAGCAGTTCTTC; CDR3aa: CASSQKLAGTSYNEQFF
d_gene: TRBD1; v_gene: TRBV30; j_gene: TRBJ1-6; abundance: once; CDR3nt: TGTGCCTCCGCGGGACAGGGGTATTCACCCCTCCACTTT; CDR3aa: CASAGQGYSPLHF
d_gene: NA; v_gene: TRBV11-3; j_gene: TRBJ2-2; abundance: once; CDR3nt: TGTGCCAGCAGCGAATCGGAAGGGGAAGGTGACGGGGAGCTGTTTTTT; CDR3aa: CASSESEGEGDGELFF
d_gene: TRBD1; v_gene: TRBV28; j_gene: TRBJ1-5; abundance: NA; CDR3nt: TGTGCCAGCAGGGCGGGGACAGGGGGGCAGCCCCAGCATTTT; CDR3aa: CASRAGTGGQPQHF
d_gene: TRBD1; v_gene: TRBV9; j_gene: TRBJ1-1; abundance: NA; CDR3nt: TGTGCCAGCAGCATAACAGGGGCGAACACTGAAGCTTTCTTT; CDR3aa: CASSITGANTEAFF
d_gene: NA; v_gene: TRBV11-2; j_gene: TRBJ2-3; abundance: NA; CDR3nt: TGTGCCAGCAGCTTATTACTAGTCACAGATACGCAGTATTTT; CDR3aa: CASSLLLVTDTQYF
d_gene: TRBD2; v_gene: TRBV29-1; j_gene: TRBJ2-1; abundance: NA; CDR3nt: TGCAGCGCCGCCGGGGGAGGGAAGATAATGAATGAGCAGTTCTTC; CDR3aa: CSAAGGGKIMNEQFF
d_gene: TRBD1; v_gene: TRBV2; j_gene: TRBJ2-3; abundance: NA; CDR3nt: TGTGCCAGACACAGGGGAAGCACAGATACGCAGTATTTT; CDR3aa: CARHRGSTDTQYF
d_gene: NA; v_gene: TRBV7-6; j_gene: TRBJ1-1; abundance: NA; CDR3nt: TGTGCCAGCAGCTTAGCGTCGGGGGTTGACACTGAAGCTTTCTTT; CDR3aa: CASSLASGVDTEAFF
d_gene: TRBD2; v_gene: TRBV7-3; j_gene: TRBJ2-1; abundance: once; CDR3nt: TGTGCCAGCGCCTTCCCCCCCGGGACTAGCGGAACCAATGAGCAGTTCTTC; CDR3aa: CASAFPPGTSGTNEQFF
d_gene: NA; v_gene: TRBV7-2; j_gene: TRBJ2-3; abundance: NA; CDR3nt: TGTGCCAGCAGCTTACGGGGGAAGGCAGATACGCAGTATTTT; CDR3aa: CASSLRGKADTQYF
d_gene: NA; v_gene: TRBV11-3; j_gene: TRBJ1-1; abundance: NA; CDR3nt: TGTGCCAGCAGCTTAGACAGGGCAACCGAAGCTTTCTTT; CDR3aa: CASSLDRATEAFF
d_gene: NA; v_gene: TRBV7-2; j_gene: TRBJ1-2; abundance: NA; CDR3nt: TGTGCCAGCAGCTTAGTCCAGGGCCCTAACTATGGCTACACCTTC; CDR3aa: CASSLVQGPNYGYTF
d_gene: NA; v_gene: TRBV2; j_gene: TRBJ1-1; abundance: NA; CDR3nt: TGTGCCAGCAACTGGGCAGGGATGAACACTGAAGCTTTCTTT; CDR3aa: CASNWAGMNTEAFF
d_gene: TRBD1; v_gene: TRBV11-3; j_gene: TRBJ2-1; abundance: once; CDR3nt: TGTGCCAGCAGCTTAGACCAGGGACAGGGGGCTTTGTTCTTC; CDR3aa: CASSLDQGQGALFF
d_gene: TRBD2; v_gene: TRBV9; j_gene: TRBJ2-3; abundance: NA; CDR3nt: TGTGCCAGCAGCATAAGACCGACTAGCAGCACAGATACGCAGTATTTT; CDR3aa: CASSIRPTSSTDTQYF
d_gene: NA; v_gene: TRBV29-1; j_gene: TRBJ1-1; abundance: NA; CDR3nt: TGCAGCGTACACAGGGACGGTGACACTGAAGCTTTCTTT; CDR3aa: CSVHRDGDTEAFF
d_gene: TRBD2; v_gene: TRBV7-6; j_gene: TRBJ2-1; abundance: NA; CDR3nt: TGTGCCAGCAGCCCGGGGACTAGCGGGGTTTCCAATGAGCAGTTCTTC; CDR3aa: CASSPGTSGVSNEQFF
d_gene: NA; v_gene: TRBV30; j_gene: TRBJ1-1; abundance: once; CDR3nt: TGTGCCTGGACAGGGGTAGGTACTGAAGCTTTCTTT; CDR3aa: CAWTGVGTEAFF
d_gene: NA; v_gene: TRBV10-3; j_gene: TRBJ2-7; abundance: once; CDR3nt: TGTGCCATCAGAGGCCACACAGTTTCCTACGAGCAGTACTTC; CDR3aa: CAIRGHTVSYEQYF
d_gene: NA; v_gene: TRBV9; j_gene: TRBJ1-5; abundance: once; CDR3nt: TGTGCCAGCAGCGCGGGGAGTGAATCCTACAATCAGCCCCAGCATTTT; CDR3aa: CASSAGSESYNQPQHF
d_gene: TRBD1; v_gene: TRBV28; j_gene: TRBJ1-2; abundance: NA; CDR3nt: TGTGCCAGCAGTACCGGACAGGGGCGTTACTATGGCTACACCTTC; CDR3aa: CASSTGQGRYYGYTF
d_gene: TRBD1; v_gene: TRBV2; j_gene: TRBJ1-3; abundance: NA; CDR3nt: TGTGCCAGCAGTGGGGTGGACAGGGGTGGAAACACCATATATTTT; CDR3aa: CASSGVDRGGNTIYF
d_gene: NA; v_gene: TRBV29-1; j_gene: TRBJ1-2; abundance: NA; CDR3nt: TGCAGCGTTGAGGGCAGAGCTATTGGCTACACCTTC; CDR3aa: CSVEGRAIGYTF
d_gene: NA; v_gene: TRBV24-1; j_gene: TRBJ1-1; abundance: NA; CDR3nt: TGTGCCACCAGTGCGCCAGGGAACACTGAAGCTTTCTTT; CDR3aa: CATSAPGNTEAFF
d_gene: NA; v_gene: TRBV5-1; j_gene: TRBJ1-6; abundance: NA; CDR3nt: TGCGCCAGCAGCTTGGAGGGCCGGGCAGGGTCCTATAATTCACCCCTCCACTTT; CDR3aa: CASSLEGRAGSYNSPLHF
d_gene: NA; v_gene: TRBV5-6; j_gene: TRBJ1-2; abundance: NA; CDR3nt: TGTGCCAGCAGCTTGAACAGGGAGCGTGGCTACACCTTC; CDR3aa: CASSLNRERGYTF
d_gene: TRBD1; v_gene: TRBV5-6; j_gene: TRBJ1-2; abundance: once; CDR3nt: TGTGCCAGCAGCTCCCTTCCCGGGACAGGGAGTGGCTACACCTTC; CDR3aa: CASSSLPGTGSGYTF
d_gene: TRBD1; v_gene: TRBV7-9; j_gene: TRBJ2-7; abundance: NA; CDR3nt: TGTGCCAGCAGCCCGGACAGGTACGAGCAGTACTTC; CDR3aa: CASSPDRYEQYF
d_gene: NA; v_gene: TRBV7-9; j_gene: TRBJ1-4; abundance: NA; CDR3nt: TGTGCCAGCAGCTTAGTAGGGGGTAATGAAAAACTGTTTTTT; CDR3aa: CASSLVGGNEKLFF
d_gene: NA; v_gene: TRBV6-5; j_gene: TRBJ1-4; abundance: once; CDR3nt: TGTGCCAGCGATTGGACAACAGGCGGGGGTGAAAAACTGTTTTTT; CDR3aa: CASDWTTGGGEKLFF
d_gene: NA; v_gene: TRBV2; j_gene: TRBJ2-2; abundance: NA; CDR3nt: TGTGCCAGCAACGGGGGTGTCGACAACACCGGGGAGCTGTTTTTT; CDR3aa: CASNGGVDNTGELFF
d_gene: TRBD2; v_gene: TRBV15; j_gene: TRBJ2-7; abundance: NA; CDR3nt: TGTGCCACCAGCTTACGGGGTACTCTAGCGGGAGCCTACGAGCAGTACTTC; CDR3aa: CATSLRGTLAGAYEQYF
d_gene: NA; v_gene: TRBV6-1; j_gene: TRBJ2-7; abundance: NA; CDR3nt: TGTGCCAGCAGTGACCTCAGGGTGGGCAACTACGAGCAGTACTTC; CDR3aa: CASSDLRVGNYEQYF
d_gene: TRBD1; v_gene: TRBV19; j_gene: TRBJ1-1; abundance: NA; CDR3nt: TGTGCCAGTAGTTTCGACCGGGACAGGCGACCGAACACTGAAGCTTTCTTT; CDR3aa: CASSFDRDRRPNTEAFF
d_gene: TRBD1; v_gene: TRBV6-5; j_gene: TRBJ2-7; abundance: NA; CDR3nt: TGTGCCAGTCAGAAACCGGGACAGGGCGATGAGCAGTACTTC; CDR3aa: CASQKPGQGDEQYF
d_gene: NA; v_gene: TRBV2; j_gene: TRBJ1-2; abundance: few; CDR3nt: TGTGCCAGCAGTGAAGCGCAATCCGGGGGGCTGGGGATTTATGGCTACACCTTC; CDR3aa: CASSEAQSGGLGIYGYTF
d_gene: NA; v_gene: TRBV6-2/TRBV6-3; j_gene: TRBJ1-4; abundance: NA; CDR3nt: TGTGCCAGCAGTTACGGCGGTAATGAAAAACTGTTTTTT; CDR3aa: CASSYGGNEKLFF
d_gene: TRBD1; v_gene: TRBV28; j_gene: TRBJ1-2; abundance: NA; CDR3nt: TGTGCCAGCAGGACCCCCGGGACAGGCTATGGCTACACCTTC; CDR3aa: CASRTPGTGYGYTF
d_gene: TRBD2; v_gene: TRBV19; j_gene: TRBJ2-2; abundance: NA; CDR3nt: TGTGCCAGTAGTATTTCTAGCGGGATCAACACCGGGGAGCTGTTTTTT; CDR3aa: CASSISSGINTGELFF
d_gene: NA; v_gene: TRBV12-2; j_gene: TRBJ1-6; abundance: NA; CDR3nt: TGTGCAAGTCGGTCTCCCTATAATTCACCCCTCCACTTT; CDR3aa: CASRSPYNSPLHF
d_gene: TRBD2; v_gene: TRBV7-3; j_gene: TRBJ2-5; abundance: NA; CDR3nt: TGTGCCAGCAGCTTAGCGGGAGCCGGAGAGACCCAGTACTTC; CDR3aa: CASSLAGAGETQYF